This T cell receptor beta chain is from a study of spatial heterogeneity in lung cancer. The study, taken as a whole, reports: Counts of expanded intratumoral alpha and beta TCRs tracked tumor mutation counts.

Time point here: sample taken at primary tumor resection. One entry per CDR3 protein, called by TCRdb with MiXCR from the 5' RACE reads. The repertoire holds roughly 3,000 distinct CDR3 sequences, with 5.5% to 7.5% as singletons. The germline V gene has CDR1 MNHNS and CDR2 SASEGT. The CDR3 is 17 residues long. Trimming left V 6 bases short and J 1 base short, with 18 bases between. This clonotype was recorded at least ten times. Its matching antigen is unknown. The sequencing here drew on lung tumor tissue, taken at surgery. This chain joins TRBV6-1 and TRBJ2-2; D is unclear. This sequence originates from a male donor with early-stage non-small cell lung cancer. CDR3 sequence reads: CASSQPLGSVNTGELFF. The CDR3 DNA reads TGTGCCAGCAGCCAACCCCTGGGTTCTGTGAACACCGGGGAGCTGTTTTTT.